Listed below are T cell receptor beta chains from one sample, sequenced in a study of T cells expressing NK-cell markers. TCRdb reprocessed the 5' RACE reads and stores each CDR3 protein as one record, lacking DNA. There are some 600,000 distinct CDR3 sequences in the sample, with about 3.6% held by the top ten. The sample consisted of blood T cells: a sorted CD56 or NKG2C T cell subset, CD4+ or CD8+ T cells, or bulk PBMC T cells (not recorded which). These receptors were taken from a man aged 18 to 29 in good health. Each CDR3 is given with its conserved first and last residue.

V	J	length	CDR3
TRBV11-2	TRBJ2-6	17	CASSLASQKVGANVLTF
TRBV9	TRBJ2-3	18	CASSGGLAGVVGPDTQYF
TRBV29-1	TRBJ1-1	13	CSVNSGANTEAFF
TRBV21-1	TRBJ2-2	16	CASSQGRDKNTGELFF
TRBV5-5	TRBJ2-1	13	CASSYSVTNEQFF
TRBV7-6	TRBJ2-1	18	CASSSKGGGDYLYDEQFF
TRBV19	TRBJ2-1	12	CASTNKAYEQFF
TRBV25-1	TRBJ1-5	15	CASSESGQGTQPQHF
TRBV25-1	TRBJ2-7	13	CASSRGQRDEQYF
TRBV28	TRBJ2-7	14	CASRAGGPFYEQYF
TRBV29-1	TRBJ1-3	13	CSVDPGGGNTIYF
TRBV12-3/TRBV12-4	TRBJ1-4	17	CASRPGQQVATNEKLFF
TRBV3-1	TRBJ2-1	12	CASSKSSGLEFF
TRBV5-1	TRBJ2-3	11	CASSLSTEEYF
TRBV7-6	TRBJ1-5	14	CASSLDGSGQPQHF
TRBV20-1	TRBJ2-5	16	CSATLVGSWEAETQYF
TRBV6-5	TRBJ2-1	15	CASSYGTGRYNEQFF